The present TCR beta chain was sequenced within a study of cytotoxic CD8 clonotypes in ibrutinib-treated CLL. In its sample, this clone was seen a few times. Germline CDR1 MNHEY, CDR2 SMNVEV (reference sequence). V was shortened by 5 bases and J by 4 bases, with 17 bases between the two germline ends. The CDR3 contains 15 residues. Profiling relied on immunoSEQ multiplex PCR, and the TCRdb table lists in-frame clones only, not all of them. The sample records hundreds of thousands of clones, roughly 80% being singletons. The sample in question was PBMCs, obtained before ibrutinib treatment. The source is a human donor with chronic lymphocytic leukemia. The chain has TRBV27 and TRBJ1-2; weak D call: TRBD1 (5 bases). CDR3 protein: CASSPLPGQTYGYTF. CDR3 DNA: TGTGCCAGCAGTCCCCTCCCGGGGCAGACCTATGGCTACACCTTC.